Each of the 8 T cell receptor beta chains below was sequenced from the same sample in a study of naive and memory T cell subsets. A UMI-containing oligonucleotide was joined by 3' ligation to the TCR cDNA template. The SP2 primer and nested alpha and beta constant region primers amplified ligated cDNA in four rounds. TCRdb passed the 5' RACE reads through MiXCR, listing each CDR3 protein once. This repertoire shows about 62,000 distinct CDR3 sequences, around 8% found once; its top ten account for less than 20%. All receptors derive from a female donor in good health.

J is TRBJ2-5 and V is TRBV3-1; D may be TRBD2 (5 bases). Germline CDR1 is LGHDT and CDR2 is YNNKEL (reference sequence). The CDR3 runs 13 residues. The V and J ends lost 0 bases and 7 bases respectively, with 9 bases between them. Written as DNA, the CDR3 is TGTGCCAGCAGCCAAGATCTAGAGGGGACCCAGTACTTC. It yields the protein CASSQDLEGTQYF.

This clonotype was picked up a small number of times. The chain recombines TRBV20-1 with TRBJ2-2, with 11 nucleotides matching TRBD2. Looked up from germline, CDR1 is DFQATT and CDR2 is SNEGSKA (reference sequence). This CDR3 has 16 residues. Trimming at V came to 2 bases and at J to 3 bases, leaving 5 bases not matched to a gene. CDR3 bases: TGCAGTGCTAGAATAGCGGGGGGGGGGTACACCGGGGAGCTGTTTTTT. Its translation is CSARIAGGGYTGELFF.

The rearrangement links TRBV19 to TRBJ2-7; the D gene is possibly TRBD1 (6 bases). With 5 bases removed from V and 3 bases from J, the gap between germline ends came to 11 bases. This CDR3 is 13 amino acids long. Germline V lookup: CDR1 LNHDA, CDR2 SQIVND (reference sequence). The CDR3 loop is CASSAQGIYEQYF. CDR3 sequence (DNA): TGTGCCAGTAGTGCACAGGGAATCTACGAGCAGTACTTC.

The chain couples TRBV5-5 to TRBJ2-4; D is uncertain. The CDR3 is 14 amino acids. V lost 2 bases to trimming and J lost 1 base, with 7 bases between them. From germline, CDR1 is SGHKS and CDR2 YYEKEE (reference sequence). The CDR3: CASSFVGAKNIQYF. In DNA, the CDR3 is TGTGCCAGCAGCTTCGTAGGGGCCAAAAACATTCAGTACTTC.

This clonotype was counted only a few times. V gene TRBV12-3 or TRBV12-4 combines with J gene TRBJ1-6; D is possibly TRBD1 (5 bases). Trimming shortened V by 5 bases and J by 13 bases, and 12 bases separated the two germline ends. This CDR3 contains 12 residues. For the CDR3, the DNA is TGTGCCAGCAGTCCAGTAAGGGGTCCCCTCCACTTT. Amino acids: CASSPVRGPLHF.

This clonotype was seen a handful of times. This chain uses TRBV29-1 with TRBJ2-1; 7 positions agree with TRBD2. CDR1 is SQVTM, CDR2 ANQGSEA, per germline. The CDR3 is made up of 13 amino acids. Trimming cost V 6 bases and J 5 bases; bases outside gene matches: 7. The CDR3: CSVRPGGNNEQFF. The DNA for the CDR3 is TGCAGCGTCCGGCCGGGGGGTAACAATGAGCAGTTCTTC.

This clonotype was seen repeatedly, ten times or more. The chain recombines TRBV4-1 with TRBJ2-5; D is possibly TRBD1 (6 bases). This CDR3 comprises 15 residues. Germline V gene lookup returns CDR1 MGHRA and CDR2 YSYEKL. V was shortened by 0 bases and J by 0 bases, with 8 bases between the two germline ends. CDR3 sequence: CASSQDRDNQETQYF. CDR3 bases: TGCGCCAGCAGCCAAGACCGGGACAACCAAGAGACCCAGTACTTC.

The table lists this clonotype with a few counts. This chain connects TRBV30 to TRBJ2-3; D ambiguous. Germline values: CDR1 GTSNPN, CDR2 SVGIG (reference sequence). With 2 bases removed from V and 0 bases from J, the gap between germline ends came to 9 bases. The CDR3 sequence is 14 residues long. CDR3 sequence (DNA): TGTGCCTGGAGTAAGGGTCCTAGCACAGATACGCAGTATTTT. The encoded protein is CAWSKGPSTDTQYF.